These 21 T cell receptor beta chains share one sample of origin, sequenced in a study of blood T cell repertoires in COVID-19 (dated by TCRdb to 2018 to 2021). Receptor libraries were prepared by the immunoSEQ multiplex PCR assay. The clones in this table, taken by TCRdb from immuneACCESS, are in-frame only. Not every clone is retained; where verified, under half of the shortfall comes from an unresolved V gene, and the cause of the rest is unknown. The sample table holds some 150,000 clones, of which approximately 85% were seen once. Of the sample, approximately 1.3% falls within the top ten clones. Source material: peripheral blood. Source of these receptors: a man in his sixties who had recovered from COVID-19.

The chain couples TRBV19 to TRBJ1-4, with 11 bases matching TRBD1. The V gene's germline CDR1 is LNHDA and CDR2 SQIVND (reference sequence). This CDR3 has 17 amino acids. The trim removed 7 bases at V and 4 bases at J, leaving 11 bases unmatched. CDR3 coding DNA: TGTGCCAGTATTTCTACCCCGGGACAGGGGGATAATGAAAAACTGTTTTTT. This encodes CASISTPGQGDNEKLFF.

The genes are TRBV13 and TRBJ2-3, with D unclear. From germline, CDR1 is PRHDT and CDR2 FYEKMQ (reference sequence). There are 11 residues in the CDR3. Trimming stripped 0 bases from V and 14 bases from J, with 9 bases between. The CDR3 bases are TGTGCCAGCAGCTTAGGCGGGTTTGGGTATTTT. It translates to CASSLGGFGYF.

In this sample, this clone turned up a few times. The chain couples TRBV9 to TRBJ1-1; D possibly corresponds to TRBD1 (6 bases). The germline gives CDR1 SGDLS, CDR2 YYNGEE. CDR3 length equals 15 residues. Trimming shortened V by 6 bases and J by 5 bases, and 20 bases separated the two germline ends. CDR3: CASTPGGHVGTEAFF. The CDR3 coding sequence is TGTGCCAGCACTCCTGGGGGCCACGTTGGGACTGAAGCTTTCTTT.

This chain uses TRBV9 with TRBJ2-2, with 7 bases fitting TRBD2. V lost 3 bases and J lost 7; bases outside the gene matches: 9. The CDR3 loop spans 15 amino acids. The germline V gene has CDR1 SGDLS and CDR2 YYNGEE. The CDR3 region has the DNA TGTGCCAGCAGCGCCGGACGGGGGGAGGGCGGGGAGCTGTTTTTT. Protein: CASSAGRGEGGELFF.

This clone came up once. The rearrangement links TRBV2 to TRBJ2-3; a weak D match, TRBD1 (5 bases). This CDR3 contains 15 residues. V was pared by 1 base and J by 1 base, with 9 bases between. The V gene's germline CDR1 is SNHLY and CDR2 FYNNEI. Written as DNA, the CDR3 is TGTGCCAGCAGTGAAGAATCCAGGGGCACAGATACGCAGTATTTT. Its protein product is CASSEESRGTDTQYF. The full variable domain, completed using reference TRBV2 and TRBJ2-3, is EPEVTQTPSHQVTQMGQEVILRCVPISNHLYFYWYRQILGQKVEFLVSFYNNEISEKSEIFDDQFSVERPDGSNFTLKIRSTKLEDSAMYFCASSEESRGTDTQYFGPGTRLTVL.

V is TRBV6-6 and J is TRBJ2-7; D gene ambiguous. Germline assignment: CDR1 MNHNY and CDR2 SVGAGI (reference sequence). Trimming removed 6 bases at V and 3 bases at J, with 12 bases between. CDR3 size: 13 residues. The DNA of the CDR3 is TGTGCCAGCAGCGCAACAGTGCTCTACGAGCAGTACTTC. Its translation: CASSATVLYEQYF.

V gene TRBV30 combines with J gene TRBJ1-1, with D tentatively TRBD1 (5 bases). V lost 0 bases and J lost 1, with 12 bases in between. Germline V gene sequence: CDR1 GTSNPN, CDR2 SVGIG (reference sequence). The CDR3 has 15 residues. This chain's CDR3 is CAWSVLGGWNTEAFF. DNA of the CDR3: TGTGCCTGGAGTGTACTCGGGGGTTGGAACACTGAAGCTTTCTTT.

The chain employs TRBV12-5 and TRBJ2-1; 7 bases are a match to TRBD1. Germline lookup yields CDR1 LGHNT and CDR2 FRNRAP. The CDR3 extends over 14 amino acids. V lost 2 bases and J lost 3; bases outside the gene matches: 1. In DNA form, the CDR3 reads TGTGCTAGTGGTTTGACAGGGGTCTACAATGAGCAGTTCTTC. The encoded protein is CASGLTGVYNEQFF.

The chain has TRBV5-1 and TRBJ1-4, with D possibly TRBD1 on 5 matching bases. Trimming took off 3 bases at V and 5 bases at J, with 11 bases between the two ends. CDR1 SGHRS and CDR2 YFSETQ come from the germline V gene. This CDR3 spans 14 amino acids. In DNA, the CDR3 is TGCGCCAGCAGCTCCCGGACATCGAATGAAAAACTGTTTTTT. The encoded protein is CASSSRTSNEKLFF.

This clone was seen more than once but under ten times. CDR3 in DNA: TGTGCCAGCAACGGGGGTTCTGCCTTTACGAACACCGGGGAGCTGTTTTTT. Its translation: CASNGGSAFTNTGELFF. V and J are TRBV14 and TRBJ2-2; weak D call: TRBD2 (6 bases). This CDR3 has 17 residues. V lost 7 bases to trimming and J lost 0 bases, with 18 bases between them. CDR1 SGHDN and CDR2 FVKESK come from the germline V gene. Full variable domain (outside the CDR3, taken from reference TRBV14 and TRBJ2-2): EAGVTQFPSHSVIEKGQTVTLRCDPISGHDNLYWYRRVMGKEIKFLLHFVKESKQDESGMPNNRFLAERTGGTYSTLKVQPAELEDSGVYFCASNGGSAFTNTGELFFGEGSRLTVL.

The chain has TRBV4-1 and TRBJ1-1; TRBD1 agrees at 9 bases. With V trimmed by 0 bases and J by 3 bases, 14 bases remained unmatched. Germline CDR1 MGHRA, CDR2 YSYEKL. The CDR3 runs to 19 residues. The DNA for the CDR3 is TGCGCCAGCAGCCAAGATACTGGACAGGGGCTTTTTCATGACACTGAAGCTTTCTTT. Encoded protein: CASSQDTGQGLFHDTEAFF.

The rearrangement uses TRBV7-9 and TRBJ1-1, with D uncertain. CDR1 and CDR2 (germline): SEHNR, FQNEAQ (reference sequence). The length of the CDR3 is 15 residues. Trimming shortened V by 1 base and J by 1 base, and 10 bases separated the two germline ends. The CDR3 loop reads CASSLVSGKNTEAFF. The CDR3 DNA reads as TGTGCCAGCAGCTTAGTGTCGGGGAAGAACACTGAAGCTTTCTTT.

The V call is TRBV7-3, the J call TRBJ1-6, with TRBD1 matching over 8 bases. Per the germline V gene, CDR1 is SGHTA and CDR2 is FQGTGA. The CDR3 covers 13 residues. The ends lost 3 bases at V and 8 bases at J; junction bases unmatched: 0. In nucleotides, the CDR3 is TGTGCCAGCAGCTTGGACAGGGATTCACCCCTCCACTTT. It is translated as CASSLDRDSPLHF.

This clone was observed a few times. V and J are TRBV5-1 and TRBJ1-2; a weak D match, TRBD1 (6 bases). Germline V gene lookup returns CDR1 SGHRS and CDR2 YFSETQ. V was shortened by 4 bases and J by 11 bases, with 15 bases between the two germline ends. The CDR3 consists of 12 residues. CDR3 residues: CASSAGEKRYTF. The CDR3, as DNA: TGCGCCAGCAGCGCAGGGGAAAAAAGGTACACCTTC.

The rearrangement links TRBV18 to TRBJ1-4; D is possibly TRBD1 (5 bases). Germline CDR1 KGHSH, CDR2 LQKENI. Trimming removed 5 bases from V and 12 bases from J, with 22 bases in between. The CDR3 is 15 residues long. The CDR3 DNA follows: TGTGCCAGCTCAGTAGGGGCCCCGGGCCAAGAAGAACTGTTTTTT. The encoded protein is CASSVGAPGQEELFF.

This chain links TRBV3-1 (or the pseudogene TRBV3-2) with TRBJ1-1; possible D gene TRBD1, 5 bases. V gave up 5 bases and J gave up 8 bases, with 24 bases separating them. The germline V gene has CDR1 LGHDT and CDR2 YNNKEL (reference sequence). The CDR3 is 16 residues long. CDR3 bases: TGTGCCAGCAGCGTAGGGGAAGTGGCGGTCTGGACGGAAGCTTTCTTT. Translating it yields CASSVGEVAVWTEAFF.

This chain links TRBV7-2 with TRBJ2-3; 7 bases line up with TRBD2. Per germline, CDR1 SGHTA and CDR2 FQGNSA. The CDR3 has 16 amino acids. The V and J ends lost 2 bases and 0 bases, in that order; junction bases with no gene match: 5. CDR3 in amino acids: CASSLSWGGSTDTQYF. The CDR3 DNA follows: TGTGCCAGCAGCTTAAGTTGGGGGGGTAGCACAGATACGCAGTATTTT.

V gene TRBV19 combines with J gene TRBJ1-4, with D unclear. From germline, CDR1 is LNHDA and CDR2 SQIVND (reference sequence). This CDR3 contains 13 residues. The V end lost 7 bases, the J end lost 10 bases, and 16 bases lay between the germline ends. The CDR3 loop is CASTPKLTAKLFF. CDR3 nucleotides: TGTGCCAGTACCCCGAAGCTCACTGCAAAACTGTTTTTT.

CDR3 region: CASSFTGFGETQYF. The CDR3 bases are TGTGCCAGCAGCTTTACAGGGTTCGGGGAGACCCAGTACTTC. The V call is TRBV2, the J call TRBJ2-5; TRBD1 might be the D (6 bases). V was clipped by 6 bases and J by 5 bases, with 16 bases between them. CDR1 is SNHLY, CDR2 FYNNEI, per germline. This CDR3 is 14 amino acids long. Full variable domain (missing parts from reference TRBV2 and TRBJ2-5): EPEVTQTPSHQVTQMGQEVILRCVPISNHLYFYWYRQILGQKVEFLVSFYNNEISEKSEIFDDQFSVERPDGSNFTLKIRSTKLEDSAMYFCASSFTGFGETQYFGPGTRLLVL.

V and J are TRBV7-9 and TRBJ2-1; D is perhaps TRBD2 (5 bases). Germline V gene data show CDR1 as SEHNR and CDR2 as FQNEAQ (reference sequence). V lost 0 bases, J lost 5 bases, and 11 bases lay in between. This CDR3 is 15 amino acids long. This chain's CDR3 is CASSLAAGPHNEQFF. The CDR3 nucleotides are TGTGCCAGCAGCTTAGCGGCGGGCCCACACAATGAGCAGTTCTTC.

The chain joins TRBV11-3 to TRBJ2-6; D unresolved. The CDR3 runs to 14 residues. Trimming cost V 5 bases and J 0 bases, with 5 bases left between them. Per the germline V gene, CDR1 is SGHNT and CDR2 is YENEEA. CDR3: CASSPSSGANVLTF. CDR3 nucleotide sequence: TGTGCCAGCAGCCCCTCCTCTGGGGCCAACGTCCTGACTTTC.